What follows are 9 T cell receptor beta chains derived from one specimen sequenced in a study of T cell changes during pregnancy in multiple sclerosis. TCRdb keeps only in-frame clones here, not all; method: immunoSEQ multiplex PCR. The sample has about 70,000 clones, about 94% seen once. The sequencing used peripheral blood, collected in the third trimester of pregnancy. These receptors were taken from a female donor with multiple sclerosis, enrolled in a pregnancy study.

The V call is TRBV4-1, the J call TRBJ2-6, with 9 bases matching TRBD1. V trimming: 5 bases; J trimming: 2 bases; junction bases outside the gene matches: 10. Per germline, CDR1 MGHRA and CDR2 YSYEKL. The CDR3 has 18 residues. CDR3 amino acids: CASSNRDRVNAGANVLTF. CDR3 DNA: TGCGCCAGCAGCAACCGGGACAGGGTGAATGCTGGGGCCAACGTCCTGACTTTC.

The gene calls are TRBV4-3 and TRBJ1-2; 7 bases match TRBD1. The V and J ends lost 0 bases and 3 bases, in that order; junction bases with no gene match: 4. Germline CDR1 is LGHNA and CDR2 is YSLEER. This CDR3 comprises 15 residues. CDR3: CASSQEDRPYYGYTF. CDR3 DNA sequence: TGCGCCAGCAGCCAAGAGGACAGGCCTTACTATGGCTACACCTTC.

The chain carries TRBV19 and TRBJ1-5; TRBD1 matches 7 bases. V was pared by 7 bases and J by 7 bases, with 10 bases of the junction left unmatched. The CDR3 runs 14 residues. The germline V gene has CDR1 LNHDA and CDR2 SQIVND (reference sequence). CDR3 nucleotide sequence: TGTGCCAGTAACCAACAGGGGTCGGGGCAGCCCCAGCATTTT. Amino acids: CASNQQGSGQPQHF.

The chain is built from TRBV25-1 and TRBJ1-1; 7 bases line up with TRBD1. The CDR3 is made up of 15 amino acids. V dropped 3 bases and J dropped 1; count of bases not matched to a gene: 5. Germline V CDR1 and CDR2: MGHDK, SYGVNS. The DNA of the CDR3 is TGTGCCAGCAGTGACGAGGGGGCGCAGAACACTGAAGCTTTCTTT. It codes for CASSDEGAQNTEAFF.

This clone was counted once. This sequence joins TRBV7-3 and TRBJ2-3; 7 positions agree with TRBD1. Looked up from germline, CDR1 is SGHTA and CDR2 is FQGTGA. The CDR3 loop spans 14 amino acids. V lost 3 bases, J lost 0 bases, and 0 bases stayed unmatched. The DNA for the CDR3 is TGTGCCAGCAGCTTGGACAGGAGCACAGATACGCAGTATTTT. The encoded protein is CASSLDRSTDTQYF.

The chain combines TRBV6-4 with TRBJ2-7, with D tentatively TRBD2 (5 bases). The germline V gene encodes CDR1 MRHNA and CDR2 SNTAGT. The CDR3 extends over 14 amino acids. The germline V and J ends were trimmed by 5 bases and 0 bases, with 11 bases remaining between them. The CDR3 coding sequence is TGTGCCAGCAGTAAGGAGGCTTTCTCCTACGAGCAGTACTTC. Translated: CASSKEAFSYEQYF.

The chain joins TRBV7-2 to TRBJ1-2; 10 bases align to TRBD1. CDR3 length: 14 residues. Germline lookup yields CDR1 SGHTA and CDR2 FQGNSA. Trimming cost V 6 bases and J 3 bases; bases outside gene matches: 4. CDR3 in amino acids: CASSPGTGDYGYTF. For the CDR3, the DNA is TGTGCCAGCAGTCCTGGGACAGGGGACTATGGCTACACCTTC.

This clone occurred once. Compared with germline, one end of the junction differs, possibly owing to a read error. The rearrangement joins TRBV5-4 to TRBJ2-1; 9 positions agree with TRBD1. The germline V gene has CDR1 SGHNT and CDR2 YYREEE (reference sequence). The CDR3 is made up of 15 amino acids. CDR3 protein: CASSLDRGSYNEQFF. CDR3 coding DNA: TGTGCCAGCAGTTTGGACAGGGGCTCCTACAATGAGCAGTTCTTC.

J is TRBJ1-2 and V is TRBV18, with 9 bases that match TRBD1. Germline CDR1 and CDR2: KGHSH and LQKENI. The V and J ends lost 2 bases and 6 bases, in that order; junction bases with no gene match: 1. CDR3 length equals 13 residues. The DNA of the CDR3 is TGTGCCAGCTCACCAAGGACAGGGGATGGCTACACCTTC. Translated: CASSPRTGDGYTF.